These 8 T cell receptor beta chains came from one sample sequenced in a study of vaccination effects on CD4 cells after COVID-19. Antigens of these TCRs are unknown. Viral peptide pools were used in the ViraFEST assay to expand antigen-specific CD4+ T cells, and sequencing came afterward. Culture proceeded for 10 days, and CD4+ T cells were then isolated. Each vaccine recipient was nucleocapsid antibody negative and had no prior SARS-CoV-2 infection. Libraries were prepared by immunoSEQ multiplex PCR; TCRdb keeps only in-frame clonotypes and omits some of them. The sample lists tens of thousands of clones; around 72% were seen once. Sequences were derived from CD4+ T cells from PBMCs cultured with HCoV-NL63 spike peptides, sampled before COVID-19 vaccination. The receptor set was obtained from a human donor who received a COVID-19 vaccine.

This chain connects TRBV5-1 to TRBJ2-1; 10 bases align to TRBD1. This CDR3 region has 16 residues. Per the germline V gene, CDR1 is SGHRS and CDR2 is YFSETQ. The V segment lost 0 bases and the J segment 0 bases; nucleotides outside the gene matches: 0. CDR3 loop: CASSLGDRGSYNEQFF. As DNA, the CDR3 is TGCGCCAGCAGCTTGGGGGACAGGGGCTCCTACAATGAGCAGTTCTTC.

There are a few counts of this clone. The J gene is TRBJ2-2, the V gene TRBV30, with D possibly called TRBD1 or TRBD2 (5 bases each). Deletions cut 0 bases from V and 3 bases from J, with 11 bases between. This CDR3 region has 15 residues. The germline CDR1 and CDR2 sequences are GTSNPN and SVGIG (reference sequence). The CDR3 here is CAWSVRGYYTGELFF. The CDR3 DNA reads TGTGCCTGGAGTGTACGGGGCTACTACACCGGGGAGCTGTTTTTT.

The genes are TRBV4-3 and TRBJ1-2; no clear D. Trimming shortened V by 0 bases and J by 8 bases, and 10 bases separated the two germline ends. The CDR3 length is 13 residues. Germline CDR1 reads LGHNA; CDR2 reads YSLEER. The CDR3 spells CASSQEGWSGYTF. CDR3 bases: TGCGCCAGCAGCCAAGAGGGGTGGAGCGGCTACACCTTC.

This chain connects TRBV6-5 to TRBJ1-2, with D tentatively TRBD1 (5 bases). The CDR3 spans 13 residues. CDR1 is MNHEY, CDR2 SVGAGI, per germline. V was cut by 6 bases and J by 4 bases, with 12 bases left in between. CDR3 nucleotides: TGTGCCAGCAGCGGGGCCTTCGGCTATGGCTACACCTTC. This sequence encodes CASSGAFGYGYTF.

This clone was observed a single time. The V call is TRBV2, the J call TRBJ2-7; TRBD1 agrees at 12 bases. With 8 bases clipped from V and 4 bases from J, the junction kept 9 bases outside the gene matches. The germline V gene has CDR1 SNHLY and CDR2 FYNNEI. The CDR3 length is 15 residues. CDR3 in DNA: TGTGCCAGCCGACGGGACAGGGGGCAAGCTTACGAGCAGTACTTC. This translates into CASRRDRGQAYEQYF.

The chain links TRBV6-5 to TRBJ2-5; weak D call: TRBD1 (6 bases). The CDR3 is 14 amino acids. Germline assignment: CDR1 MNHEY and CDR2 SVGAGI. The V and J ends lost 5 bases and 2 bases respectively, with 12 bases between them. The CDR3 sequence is CASSTWGPQETQYF. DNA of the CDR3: TGTGCCAGCAGTACGTGGGGGCCGCAAGAGACCCAGTACTTC.

CDR3 residues: CATSRENRGYYGYTF. In DNA, the CDR3 is TGTGCCACCAGCAGGGAGAACAGGGGCTACTATGGCTACACCTTC. The gene calls are TRBV15 and TRBJ1-2, with 7 positions matching TRBD1. Losses at the gene ends were 3 bases for V and 3 bases for J; bases not matched to a gene: 7. This CDR3 contains 15 residues. Germline CDR1 and CDR2: LNHNV and YYDKDF (reference sequence).

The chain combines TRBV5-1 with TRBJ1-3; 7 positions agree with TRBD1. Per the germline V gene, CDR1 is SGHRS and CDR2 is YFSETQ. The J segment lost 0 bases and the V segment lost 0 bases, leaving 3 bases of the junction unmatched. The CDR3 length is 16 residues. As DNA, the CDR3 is TGCGCCAGCAGCTTGGGACAGGGTACCTCTGGAAACACCATATATTTT. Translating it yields CASSLGQGTSGNTIYF.